This T cell receptor beta chain is drawn from a study of blood T cell repertoires in COVID-19. Overall study context: Acute and convalescent COVID-19 specimens originated in the United States, Italy and Spain. T cells, B-cell-depleted T cells, or PBMCs supplied cDNA or gDNA.

Measured with immunoSEQ multiplex PCR; TCRdb has only the in-frame clones, and not every one. This sample has around 450,000 clones, with nearly 90% found just once. This CDR3 has 14 amino acids. The germline V gene has CDR1 MNHEY and CDR2 SMNVEV (reference sequence). Trimming took 5 bases from V and 1 from J; bases not matched to a gene: 1. Participants came from around 25 US areas, aged about 18 to 89 years. Participant reports of clinical history set cohort assignment. The V call is TRBV27, the J call TRBJ1-1, with 10 bases aligning to TRBD1. The receptor's source is a woman between 18 and 29 years old with acute COVID-19. Sequencing was done on a sample of PBMCs or T cells enriched from blood (not recorded which). CDR3 protein: CASSGTGANTEAFF. The CDR3 coding sequence is TGTGCCAGCAGTGGGACAGGGGCGAACACTGAAGCTTTCTTT.